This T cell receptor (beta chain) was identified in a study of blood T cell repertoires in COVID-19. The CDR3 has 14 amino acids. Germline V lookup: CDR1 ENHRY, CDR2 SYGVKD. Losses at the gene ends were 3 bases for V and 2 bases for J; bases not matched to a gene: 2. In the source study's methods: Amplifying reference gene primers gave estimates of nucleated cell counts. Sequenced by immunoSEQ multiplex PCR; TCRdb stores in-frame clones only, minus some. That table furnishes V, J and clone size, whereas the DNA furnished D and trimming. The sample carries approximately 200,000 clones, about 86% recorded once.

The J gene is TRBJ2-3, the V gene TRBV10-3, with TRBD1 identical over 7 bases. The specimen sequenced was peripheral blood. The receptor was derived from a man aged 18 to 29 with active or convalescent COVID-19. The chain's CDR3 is CAISDRGFTDTQYF. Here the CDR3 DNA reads TGTGCCATCAGTGACAGGGGGTTCACAGATACGCAGTATTTT.